These T cell receptor beta chains were read from a single sample in a study of T cell responses to AZD1222 COVID-19 vaccine. Sequenced by immunoSEQ multiplex PCR; TCRdb stores in-frame clones only, minus some. The top ten clones hold approximately 15% of a sample with some 99,000 clones, about 88% of them seen once. The source was peripheral blood, collected on day 0 of AZD1222 vaccination. These receptors all stem from an adult in good health. Both conserved end residues are part of each CDR3. A D gene is named only where the DNA matches it firmly. A row's size may be missing; if present it is once, few, many or a size class.

>.|TRBV5-1|TRBJ2-1|.
CASSGGQRSSYNEQFF
TGCGCCAGCAGCGGAGGACAGAGAAGCTCCTACAATGAGCAGTTCTTC
>.|TRBV12-3/TRBV12-4|TRBJ1-2|.
CASSYDGPYGYTF
TGTGCCAGCAGTTACGACGGGCCCTATGGCTACACCTTC
>.|TRBV5-5|TRBJ2-1|.
CASSLDGYNEQFF
TGTGCCAGCAGCTTGGACGGATACAATGAGCAGTTCTTC
>.|TRBV6-1|TRBJ1-2|.
CASSEDAGYGYTF
TGTGCCAGCAGTGAAGATGCAGGCTATGGCTACACCTTC
>.|TRBV6-5|TRBJ1-4|.
CASSYSIKATNEKLFF
TGTGCCAGCAGTTACTCTATAAAAGCAACTAATGAAAAACTGTTTTTT
>.|TRBV24-1|TRBJ2-1|.
CATSDLRVAGTYNEQFF
TGTGCCACCAGTGATTTGCGGGTAGCCGGGACCTACAATGAGCAGTTCTTC
>.|TRBV6-1|TRBJ1-2|.
CASSENRVPNYGYTF
TGTGCCAGCAGTGAAAACAGGGTGCCGAACTATGGCTACACCTTC
>.|TRBV4-2|TRBJ2-3|.
CASSQDGGPTDTQYF
TGTGCCAGCAGCCAAGATGGCGGACCGACGGATACGCAGTATTTT
>TRBD2|TRBV24-1|TRBJ2-1|.
CATSDSWTSGSYNEQFF
TGTGCCACCAGTGATTCCTGGACTAGCGGGAGTTACAATGAGCAGTTCTTC
>.|TRBV19|TRBJ1-4|.
CASSKGVRGGTNEKLFF
TGTGCCAGTAGTAAAGGGGTCCGCGGTGGAACTAATGAAAAACTGTTTTTT
>.|TRBV7-8|TRBJ1-3|once
CASSLGTLNTIYF
TGTGCCAGCAGCTTGGGGACCCTGAATACCATATATTTT
>.|TRBV3-1/TRBV3-2|TRBJ2-3|.
CASSQVWTDTQYF
TGTGCCAGCAGCCAAGTATGGACGGATACGCAGTATTTT